The table lists the clone carrying this TCR beta chain with a few counts. Its antigen is unknown. The CDR3 is 14 amino acids. Per germline, CDR1 MNHEY and CDR2 SVGAGI. Trimming cost V 0 bases and J 7 bases, with 10 bases left between them. This entry is derived from a study of beta chain features in type 1 diabetes. Study-wide points: Whether HLA type affects TCRB rearrangement stayed undetermined in the present work. Cells that show high TCR expression could be over-represented by cDNA sequencing.

The authors reverse transcribed all of the isolated RNA, so sequencing captured expressed TCRB transcripts. Libraries were prepared by immunoSEQ multiplex PCR; TCRdb keeps only in-frame clonotypes and omits some of them. This sample has around 350,000 clones, with around an eighth found just once. The sequence was obtained from a man aged 18 to 30 in good health. Material: naive CD4+ T cells from blood. The genes are TRBV6-5 and TRBJ1-5; no firm D call. The CDR3, as DNA: TGTGCCAGCAGTTACTCGACTTCCGGGCAGCCCCAGCATTTT. Translation: CASSYSTSGQPQHF.